The next 18 T cell receptor beta chains were all read from a single sample in a study of blood T cell repertoires in COVID-19. TCRdb's table, derived via immunoSEQ multiplex PCR, lists solely in-frame clones and lacks some. Here the sample spans over 70,000 clones, 75% to 90% being singletons. Sequenced material: peripheral blood. The receptors were sampled from a man older than 75 with acute or convalescent COVID-19.

The chain combines TRBV7-2 with TRBJ2-1; 10 nucleotides line up with TRBD2. The trim removed 6 bases at V and 3 bases at J, leaving 11 bases unmatched. This CDR3 comprises 17 residues. Germline values: CDR1 SGHTA, CDR2 FQGNSA. CDR3 nucleotide sequence: TGTGCCAGCAGTCCTACAATACTAGCGGGGATCTACAATGAGCAGTTCTTC. Translated, it gives CASSPTILAGIYNEQFF.

This rearrangement joins TRBV27 to TRBJ2-5, with 13 bases aligning to TRBD2. The length of the CDR3 is 19 residues. CDR1 MNHEY and CDR2 SMNVEV come from the germline V gene (reference sequence). V was clipped by 6 bases and J by 3 bases; unmatched bases: 16. The CDR3 sequence: CASRLNAGTSGTLKETQYF. CDR3 nucleotides: TGTGCCAGCAGACTAAACGCCGGGACTAGCGGGACGTTAAAAGAGACCCAGTACTTC.

V gene TRBV28 combines with J gene TRBJ1-5, with D perhaps TRBD1 (6 bases). V was trimmed by 6 bases and J by 6 bases, leaving 15 bases between them. The CDR3 spans 14 residues. Per the germline V gene, CDR1 is MDHEN and CDR2 is SYDVKM. The CDR3 loop is CASRAGVIGQPQHF. The CDR3, as DNA: TGTGCCAGCAGAGCAGGGGTGATTGGTCAGCCCCAGCATTTT.

This sequence joins TRBV11-2 and TRBJ1-4; a weak D match, TRBD1 (5 bases). The CDR3 runs 15 residues. The germline V gene has CDR1 SGHAT and CDR2 FQNNGV. Trimming stripped 5 bases from V and 10 bases from J, with 20 bases between. In nucleotides, the CDR3 is TGTGCCAGCAGCGATTTGAAAGGGGTGGGAGGAAAACTGTTTTTT. This codes for CASSDLKGVGGKLFF.

The rearrangement joins TRBV3-1 (or the pseudogene TRBV3-2) to TRBJ2-6; D gene unclear. This CDR3 has 13 amino acids. Per the germline V gene, CDR1 is LGHDT and CDR2 is YNNKEL (reference sequence). V was cut by 4 bases and J by 2 bases, with 3 bases left in between. In nucleotides, the CDR3 is TGTGCCAGCAGCCCTCCTGGGGCCAACGTCCTGACTTTC. This encodes CASSPPGANVLTF.

The rearrangement uses TRBV6-2 or TRBV6-3 and TRBJ1-1, with D maybe TRBD1 (6 bases). The CDR3 runs to 16 residues. Trimming pared 2 bases from V and 1 base from J, leaving 14 bases between. From germline, CDR1 is MNHEY and CDR2 SVGEGT. Here the CDR3 DNA reads TGTGCCAGCAGTTACCCCACAGGGTTCTCGAACACTGAAGCTTTCTTT. Protein product: CASSYPTGFSNTEAFF.

V gene TRBV28 combines with J gene TRBJ1-5, with D perhaps TRBD1 (6 bases). V lost 8 bases, J lost 4 bases, and 9 bases lay in between. Germline V gene sequence: CDR1 MDHEN, CDR2 SYDVKM. There are 12 residues in the CDR3. CDR3 in DNA: TGTGCCAGCCAGAGGGGGAATCAGCCCCAGCATTTT. This translates into CASQRGNQPQHF.

The chain employs TRBV27 and TRBJ1-5; D is ambiguous. With 3 bases removed from V and 5 bases from J, the gap between germline ends came to 5 bases. This CDR3 is built from 12 residues. The germline V gene has CDR1 MNHEY and CDR2 SMNVEV (reference sequence). In DNA, the CDR3 is TGTGCCAGCAGTTTCATAGATCAGCCCCAGCATTTT. Its protein is CASSFIDQPQHF.

This chain connects TRBV6-5 to TRBJ1-1; D gene uncertain. CDR3 length: 14 residues. The germline V gene encodes CDR1 MNHEY and CDR2 SVGAGI. Trimming took off 5 bases at V and 4 bases at J, with 14 bases between the two ends. The CDR3 nucleotides read TGTGCCAGCAGTCAAAGGGCGGGTTCCACTGAAGCTTTCTTT. Residues: CASSQRAGSTEAFF.

The chain carries TRBV19 and TRBJ2-3; maybe TRBD1 (6 bases). Trimming took 6 bases from V and 5 from J, leaving 18 bases between them. This CDR3 has 15 amino acids. The V gene's germline CDR1 is LNHDA and CDR2 SQIVND (reference sequence). The CDR3 region is CASRTTRGNRDTQYF. The CDR3 nucleotides are TGTGCCAGTAGAACCACCAGGGGTAATAGAGATACGCAGTATTTT.

The rearrangement joins TRBV7-2 to TRBJ2-7; TRBD1 matches 8 bases. Per germline, CDR1 SGHTA and CDR2 FQGNSA. The CDR3 contains 15 residues. Unmatched junction bases numbered 8, after V lost 5 bases and J lost 2 bases. The CDR3 nucleotides read TGTGCCAGCAGCACCGGACAGGGATTAACCTACGAGCAGTACTTC. Residues: CASSTGQGLTYEQYF.

This chain uses TRBV24-1 with TRBJ2-5; 11 bases agree with TRBD1. In germline, CDR1 is KGHDR, CDR2 SFDVKD. V shed 2 bases, J shed 5 bases, and the junction held 3 bases outside the gene matches. The CDR3 runs to 15 residues. The CDR3 nucleotides read TGTGCCACCAGTGATTGGACAGGGGGCGCGGAGACCCAGTACTTC. It codes for CATSDWTGGAETQYF.

This rearrangement joins TRBV6-2 or TRBV6-3 to TRBJ2-1; 10 bases are a match to TRBD2. This CDR3 is built from 19 residues. V dropped 0 bases and J dropped 3; count of bases not matched to a gene: 11. Germline V CDR1 and CDR2: MNHEY, SVGEGT. DNA of the CDR3: TGTGCCAGCAGTTACTCGGTTTTACTAGCGGGACCCAACTACAATGAGCAGTTCTTC. This translates into CASSYSVLLAGPNYNEQFF.

V and J are TRBV18 and TRBJ2-5; 9 positions agree with TRBD1. V lost 0 bases to trimming and J lost 4 bases; unmatched junction nucleotides: 6. There are 16 residues in the CDR3. Germline V gene sequence: CDR1 KGHSH, CDR2 LQKENI. The CDR3, as DNA: TGTGCCAGCTCACCACCAACAGGGGGCCGGGGAGAGACCCAGTACTTC. Its translation is CASSPPTGGRGETQYF. Variable domain in full (rest from reference TRBV18 and TRBJ2-5): NAGVMQNPRHLVRRRGQEARLRCSPMKGHSHVYWYRQLPEEGLKFMVYLQKENIIDESGMPKERFSAEFPKEGPSILRIQQVVRGDSAAYFCASSPPTGGRGETQYFGPGTRLLVL.

This clone has just one count. J is TRBJ1-2 and V is TRBV6-2 or TRBV6-3; perhaps TRBD1 as D (5 bases). Germline CDR1 MNHEY, CDR2 SVGEGT. The CDR3 runs to 14 residues. V lost 0 bases to trimming and J lost 8 bases, with 13 bases between them. In DNA, the CDR3 is TGTGCCAGCAGTTACTCTCGACAGTATAACGGCTACACCTTC. It codes for CASSYSRQYNGYTF.

The genes are TRBV24-1 and TRBJ2-1; 8 bases are a match to TRBD1. After removal of 5 bases from V and 5 bases from J, the junction contained 7 bases not matched to a gene. The germline V gene encodes CDR1 KGHDR and CDR2 SFDVKD. The CDR3 is 15 residues long. CDR3 amino acids: CATSVGDRLNNEQFF. The CDR3 DNA reads TGTGCCACCAGTGTGGGGGACAGGCTTAACAATGAGCAGTTCTTC.

This chain uses TRBV7-2 with TRBJ1-4; 8 bases align to TRBD1. Germline lookup yields CDR1 SGHTA and CDR2 FQGNSA. The CDR3 has 14 residues. Germline trimming cut 5 bases from V and 8 bases from J; bases unmatched to any gene: 7. Here the CDR3 reads CASSTDRGQEKLFF. CDR3 nucleotide sequence: TGTGCCAGCAGCACCGACAGGGGTCAAGAAAAACTGTTTTTT.

The chain recombines TRBV6-4 with TRBJ1-1; the D is unclear. CDR1 is MRHNA and CDR2 is SNTAGT in the germline V gene. Trimming shortened V by 6 bases and J by 3 bases, and 11 bases separated the two germline ends. The CDR3 runs to 13 residues. The DNA for the CDR3 is TGTGCCAGCAGGCGCGGGCCTGACACTGAAGCTTTCTTT. Its translation: CASRRGPDTEAFF.